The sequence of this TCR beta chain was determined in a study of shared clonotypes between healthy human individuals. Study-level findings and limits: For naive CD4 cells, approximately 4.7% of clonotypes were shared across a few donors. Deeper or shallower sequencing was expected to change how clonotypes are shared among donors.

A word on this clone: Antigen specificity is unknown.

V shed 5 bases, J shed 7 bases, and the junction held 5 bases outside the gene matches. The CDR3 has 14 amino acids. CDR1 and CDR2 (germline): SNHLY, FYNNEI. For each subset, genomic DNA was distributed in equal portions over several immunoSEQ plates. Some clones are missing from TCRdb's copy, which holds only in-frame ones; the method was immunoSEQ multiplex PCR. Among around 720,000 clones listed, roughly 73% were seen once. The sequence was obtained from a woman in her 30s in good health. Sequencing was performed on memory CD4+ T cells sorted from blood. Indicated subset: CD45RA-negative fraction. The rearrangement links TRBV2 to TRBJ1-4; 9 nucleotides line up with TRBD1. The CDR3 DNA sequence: TGTGCCAGCAGTTTGGACAGGGGAAGTGAAAAACTGTTTTTT. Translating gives CASSLDRGSEKLFF.